This TCR beta chain is from a study of T cell responses to AZD1222 COVID-19 vaccine. Details on this clone: The target antigen is unknown.

Study-wide points: In the spike-specific TCR repertoire, nearly half reportedly target unmutated variant regions.

The length of the CDR3 is 12 residues. Germline V CDR1 and CDR2: SEHNR, FQNEAQ (reference sequence). With 6 bases removed from V and 7 bases from J, the gap between germline ends came to 7 bases. Sequencing used immunoSEQ multiplex PCR; TCRdb keeps in-frame clones, though not all of them. This table has about 120,000 clones, 80% to 95% appearing once. This specimen consisted of peripheral blood, obtained on day 0 of AZD1222 vaccination. V is TRBV7-9 and J is TRBJ1-6; no reliable D call. This sequence originates from an adult in good health. CDR3 sequence: CASSRQNSPLHF. The CDR3 nucleotides read TGTGCCAGCAGTAGGCAGAATTCACCCCTCCACTTT.